This record concerns one TCR beta chain sequence. Its antigen is still unknown. The data stem from a study of T cell repertoires in cytomegalovirus infection. General study points: There were carriers of CMV plus the relevant HLA, and cumulative public TCR beta family frequency identified them. HLA-C-restricted CMV clonotypes gave the most frequent clonotype in two of eight donors.

TCRdb ran MiXCR on the reads and lists one entry per CDR3 protein. This sample carries roughly 300,000 distinct CDR3 sequences, approximately 9.5% of them seen once, and the ten largest clones take about 3.9%. Trimming removed 1 base from V and 8 bases from J, with 18 bases in between. The germline V gene encodes CDR1 LGHNT and CDR2 FRNRAP. The CDR3 is made up of 16 amino acids. V and J are TRBV12-5 and TRBJ2-1; maybe TRBD2 (5 bases). Sequenced material: PBMCs. The source of this sequence is a human donor in good health (CMV status not recorded). Some clones in this sample may be carry-over from other donors' samples. CDR3 DNA sequence: TGTGCTAGTGGTTTGGGATTGGCCGGGGTTAGGGATGAGCAGTTCTTC. It specifies CASGLGLAGVRDEQFF.